This T cell receptor beta chain stems from a study of T cell responses to AZD1222 COVID-19 vaccine. Some clones are missing from TCRdb's copy, which holds only in-frame ones; the method was immunoSEQ multiplex PCR. In the table there are about 110,000 clones, about 85% of which are singletons. Study-wide points: Vaccination with two AZD1222 doses was followed by a rise in Spike-specific TCR breadth and depth. Recipients of AZD1222 seropositive at baseline numbered only 5 or 6. Variant regions that are unmutated are reportedly the target of nearly half of spike-specific TCRs. Spike-wide coverage was observed for vaccine-associated CD4 TCRs, with dominant responses at 160-218 and 743-854.

About this clone itself: What it binds is unknown.

Per germline, CDR1 SGHTA and CDR2 FQGNSA. V was shortened by 1 base and J by 4 bases, with 13 bases between the two germline ends. The CDR3 is 15 residues long. Specimen: peripheral blood, collected on day 0 of AZD1222 vaccination. The J gene is TRBJ1-2, the V gene TRBV7-2; D ambiguous. This clonotype was sampled from an adult in good health. CDR3 bases: TGTGCCAGCAGCTTAGGCGTCGCGTTGAGCTATGGCTACACCTTC. It codes for CASSLGVALSYGYTF.